The clone carrying this TCR beta chain was picked up a small number of times. Antigen unknown. The CDR3 totals 17 residues. CDR1 is MDHEN, CDR2 SYDVKM, per germline. Unmatched junction bases numbered 13, after V lost 7 bases and J lost 4 bases. Documented time point: after neoadjuvant nivolumab, at surgical resection. The table came from immunoSEQ multiplex PCR; TCRdb's copy has only in-frame clones and leaves some out. This table holds 13,000 to 15,000 clones, 65% to 85% found once. These data come from a study of neoadjuvant anti-PD-1 for oral cavity cancer. Whole-study context: Around day 43, patients without progression received a fourth nivolumab dose before surgery.

Whole-study results and caveats: Non-responders to neoadjuvant nivolumab had significantly more clonal PBMC T cells than responders.

The clonotype was recovered from a person between 40 and 80 years old with oral cavity squamous cell carcinoma. The specimen was PBMCs, collected after nivolumab (anti-PD-1) treatment. This rearrangement joins TRBV28 to TRBJ2-2; 9 bases fit TRBD1. CDR3 nucleotide sequence: TGTGCCAGCACTCTTATGGGGGGACAGGGCGTCACCGGGGAGCTGTTTTTT. Its translation is CASTLMGGQGVTGELFF.